The 32 T cell receptor beta chains presented below share a single source sample, sequenced in a study of regulatory T cells in long-lasting Graves disease. Construction of TCR beta libraries relied on iRepertoire HTBI primers and on Arm-PCR targeting CDR3 regions. TCRdb reprocessed the multiplex PCR reads via MiXCR and lists one record per CDR3 protein. The repertoire has about 220,000 distinct CDR3 sequences, 15% to 20% of them found once; the top ten carry roughly 12%. The sample's time point: newly diagnosed GD, antithyroid drugs for less than 3 months. RNA isolated from PBMCs was used to make the TCR library. The sample was also linked to a second study, of T cells in Graves' hyperthyroidism and ophthalmopathy.

The material sequenced was peripheral blood mononuclear cells (PBMCs), taken at new diagnosis, from a patient treated with antithyroid drugs. Receptors were obtained from a woman aged 25 to 39 with Graves disease.

Remarks on this clonotype: A much larger clone differs from this one at a single base, so this may be a read error. The V call is TRBV6-1, the J call TRBJ2-7, with 9 bases that match TRBD1. The CDR3 consists of 14 residues. Germline V gene lookup returns CDR1 MNHNS and CDR2 SASEGT. V gave up 11 bases and J gave up 4 bases; unmatched junction bases: 12. The CDR3 DNA follows: TGTGCCGGCATCTCCGGGACAGGGTATTACGAGCAGTACTTC. Translating it yields CAGISGTGYYEQYF.

This clonotype appeared many times. This chain links TRBV2 with TRBJ2-2; D might be TRBD1 (5 bases). V lost 6 bases, J lost 7 bases, and 12 bases lay in between. The CDR3 has 13 amino acids. Germline CDR1 and CDR2: SNHLY and FYNNEI. This chain's CDR3 is CASRDQGIGELFF. CDR3 nucleotide sequence: TGTGCCAGCAGGGACCAGGGCATCGGGGAGCTGTTTTTT.

This clonotype was counted many times. The rearrangement joins TRBV12-3 or TRBV12-4 to TRBJ2-7; a possible D gene is TRBD2 (6 bases). The CDR3 has 12 amino acids. The V and J ends lost 6 bases and 6 bases respectively, with 12 bases between them. The CDR3 DNA reads as TGTGCCAGCAGCCTCCCCGGGGGCGAGCAGTACTTC. It encodes CASSLPGGEQYF.

Worth noting for this clonotype: Given a far larger clone just one base away, this is likely a sequencing read error. The chain couples TRBV7-2 to TRBJ2-1, with TRBD2 matching 9 bases. The germline V gene has CDR1 SGHTA and CDR2 FQGNSA. The CDR3 has 16 residues. V dropped 4 bases and J dropped 9; count of bases not matched to a gene: 13. The CDR3 is CASSSDPAGGRGEQFF. Here the CDR3 DNA reads TGTGCCAGCAGCTCAGATCCCGCCGGCGGGAGGGGTGAGCAGTTCTTC.

This clonotype has a handful of counts. The chain couples TRBV5-1 to TRBJ2-1; 8 bases align to TRBD2. The germline V gene encodes CDR1 SGHRS and CDR2 YFSETQ. This CDR3 has 15 residues. Germline trimming cut 4 bases from V and 6 bases from J; bases unmatched to any gene: 9. The CDR3 DNA reads as TGCGCCAGCAGCCCCTTCGGGGGGGCGGGCAATGAGCAGTTCTTC. It encodes CASSPFGGAGNEQFF. Together with reference TRBV5-1 and TRBJ2-1, the CDR3 gives the full variable domain: KAGVTQTPRYLIKTRGQQVTLSCSPISGHRSVSWYQQTPGQGLQFLFEYFSETQRNKGNFPGRFSGRQFSNSRSEMNVSTLELGDSALYLCASSPFGGAGNEQFFGPGTRLTVL.

The rearrangement uses TRBV6-2 or TRBV6-3 and TRBJ1-5, with a possible D match to TRBD1 (5 bases). V dropped 0 bases and J dropped 1 base, with 10 bases sitting between them. The germline V gene has CDR1 MNHEY and CDR2 SVGEGT. The CDR3 loop spans 16 amino acids. The CDR3 region has the DNA TGTGCCAGCAGTTACTCGATTGGGGGGAGCAATCAGCCCCAGCATTTT. It codes for CASSYSIGGSNQPQHF.

The V and J genes are TRBV2 and TRBJ1-5; 7 nucleotides line up with TRBD1. Germline V CDR1 and CDR2: SNHLY, FYNNEI. The CDR3 runs to 14 residues. V dropped 7 bases and J dropped 7; count of bases not matched to a gene: 10. The CDR3 region is CASTRQGIEQPQHF. In DNA form, the CDR3 reads TGTGCCAGCACTCGACAGGGAATAGAACAGCCCCAGCATTTT.

This clonotype has a count of ten or more. The genes are TRBV20-1 and TRBJ2-1; no clear D gene. The CDR3 runs to 13 residues. CDR1 is DFQATT, CDR2 SNEGSKA, per germline (reference sequence). Trimming cost V 3 bases and J 5 bases, with 11 bases left between them. The CDR3 region has the DNA TGCAGTGCTAGTGGGCGGCAGGACAATGAGCAGTTCTTC. Its translation is CSASGRQDNEQFF.

In this sample, this clonotype turned up many times. The genes are TRBV2 and TRBJ2-5; 10 bases are shared with TRBD2. The germline V gene has CDR1 SNHLY and CDR2 FYNNEI. This CDR3 spans 16 amino acids. Germline trimming cut 6 bases from V and 2 bases from J; bases unmatched to any gene: 9. CDR3 protein: CASRVPGLARQETQYF. In nucleotides, the CDR3 is TGTGCCAGCAGGGTCCCGGGACTAGCGAGACAAGAGACCCAGTACTTC.

The rearrangement uses TRBV19 and TRBJ2-1, with a tentative D call TRBD1 (5 bases). The CDR3 runs to 14 residues. V was clipped by 5 bases and J by 7 bases, with 15 bases between them. Germline CDR1 reads LNHDA; CDR2 reads SQIVND (reference sequence). CDR3 nucleotide sequence: TGTGCCAGTAGTTGGCAGGGCCCTCTAAATGAGCAGTTCTTC. This translates into CASSWQGPLNEQFF.

Turning to this clonotype: Just one base apart from a much larger clone, this may be a read error. The rearrangement uses TRBV7-9 and TRBJ1-5; TRBD1 matches at 7 bases. V shed 6 bases, J shed 5 bases, and the junction held 1 base outside the gene matches. Germline CDR1 SEHNR, CDR2 FQNEAQ (reference sequence). The CDR3 is made up of 12 amino acids. CDR3 in DNA: TGTGCCAGCAGTCAGGGGGATCAGCCCCAGCATTTT. Translation gives CASSQGDQPQHF.

Many counts were recorded for this clonotype. This chain uses TRBV11-2 with TRBJ2-1, with 9 bases aligning to TRBD2. Per the germline V gene, CDR1 is SGHAT and CDR2 is FQNNGV. The ends lost 5 bases at V and 7 bases at J; junction bases unmatched: 15. CDR3 length equals 17 residues. CDR3 DNA sequence: TGTGCCAGCAGCCCCCGACTAGGGCGGGAGGGCCTAAATGAGCAGTTCTTC. Encoded protein: CASSPRLGREGLNEQFF.

This clonotype was recorded at least ten times. This sequence joins TRBV9 and TRBJ2-1, with D unresolved. The ends were cut back, 0 bases at V and 5 bases at J, with 9 bases in the middle. This CDR3 region has 14 residues. Germline V gives CDR1 SGDLS, CDR2 YYNGEE. In DNA, the CDR3 is TGTGCCAGCAGCGTAGGATCCGGTAACAATGAGCAGTTCTTC. Translating gives CASSVGSGNNEQFF.

Ten or more counts support this clonotype. The chain is built from TRBV28 and TRBJ2-1, with D possibly being TRBD1 or TRBD2 (5 bases each). This CDR3 region has 13 residues. In germline, CDR1 is MDHEN, CDR2 SYDVKM. The V gene lost 3 bases and the J gene lost 9 bases, with 12 bases spanning the gap. CDR3 residues: CASSLGRATEQFF. The CDR3 nucleotides read TGTGCCAGCAGTTTGGGGCGGGCCACTGAGCAGTTCTTC. Full variable domain (outside the CDR3, taken from reference TRBV28 and TRBJ2-1): DVKVTQSSRYLVKRTGEKVFLECVQDMDHENMFWYRQDPGLGLRLIYFSYDVKMKEKGDIPEGYSVSREKKERFSLILESASTNQTSMYLCASSLGRATEQFFGPGTRLTVL.

Ten or more counts support this clonotype. The chain recombines TRBV11-2 with TRBJ2-3; 8 nucleotides line up with TRBD2. Trimming removed 6 bases from V and 4 bases from J; junction bases left unmatched: 3. The CDR3 runs 13 residues. Germline CDR1 and CDR2: SGHAT and FQNNGV. CDR3 sequence reads: CASRRGVADTQYF. The CDR3 bases are TGTGCCAGCAGGCGGGGGGTGGCAGATACGCAGTATTTT.

This clonotype was seen repeatedly, ten times or more. The chain couples TRBV9 to TRBJ2-1, with 9 bases fitting TRBD2. With V trimmed by 0 bases and J by 7 bases, 11 bases remained unmatched. The CDR3 totals 17 residues. CDR1 is SGDLS and CDR2 is YYNGEE in the germline V gene. The CDR3 sequence: CASSVDPGTSSSNEQFF. In DNA form, the CDR3 reads TGTGCCAGCAGCGTAGACCCGGGGACTAGCAGTTCGAATGAGCAGTTCTTC.

This clonotype was counted ten times or more. The chain joins TRBV6-1 to TRBJ1-2; D gene ambiguous. V lost 1 base, J lost 5 bases, and 11 bases lay in between. The germline gives CDR1 MNHNS, CDR2 SASEGT. There are 14 residues in the CDR3. CDR3 DNA: TGTGCCAGCAGTGAAGGAAATCGGTGGTATGGCTACACCTTC. It codes for CASSEGNRWYGYTF.

This clonotype showed up just a few times. The genes are TRBV18 and TRBJ2-2; D not certain. The CDR3 has 13 amino acids. The V gene lost 2 bases and the J gene lost 6 bases, with 7 bases spanning the gap. CDR1 is KGHSH and CDR2 is LQKENI in the germline V gene. CDR3 in amino acids: CASSPIKAGELFF. CDR3 bases: TGTGCCAGCTCACCAATTAAGGCCGGGGAGCTGTTTTTT.

V is TRBV28 and J is TRBJ2-5, with 7 bases identical to TRBD2. The last part of the DNA fits TRBJ2-1 better; the J call may be wrong. The CDR3 covers 15 residues. In germline, CDR1 is MDHEN, CDR2 SYDVKM. For the CDR3, the DNA is TGTGCCAGCAGTAAAGCGGGACTAACCTACAATGAGCAGTTCTTC. It translates to CASSKAGLTYNEQFF.

This clonotype came up many times. The V gene is TRBV28, the J gene TRBJ2-7; D is unclear. Germline V gives CDR1 MDHEN, CDR2 SYDVKM. Trimming left V 3 bases short and J 6 bases short, with 18 bases between. This CDR3 has 15 amino acids. CDR3 nucleotides: TGTGCCAGCAGTTTCACGACCGCCCCGGCTATCGAGCAGTACTTC. Its protein is CASSFTTAPAIEQYF.

Ten or more counts support this clonotype. This chain connects TRBV3-1 to TRBJ2-1; 8 nucleotides match TRBD1. This CDR3 contains 14 residues. V dropped 4 bases and J dropped 5; count of bases not matched to a gene: 4. Germline V gene lookup returns CDR1 LGHDT and CDR2 YNNKEL (reference sequence). The DNA of the CDR3 is TGTGCCAGCAGCCCCTGGACAGGGAACAATGAGCAGTTCTTC. This codes for CASSPWTGNNEQFF.

This clonotype was observed a handful of times. V is TRBV15 and J is TRBJ1-2, with D unclear. The CDR3 is 12 amino acids. Germline CDR1 is LNHNV and CDR2 is YYDKDF (reference sequence). V dropped 7 bases and J dropped 5 bases, with 11 bases sitting between them. CDR3 sequence: CATTLIGYGYTF. For the CDR3, the DNA is TGTGCCACCACCTTGATAGGGTATGGCTACACCTTC.

V usage is TRBV7-2 and J usage is TRBJ2-5, with no clear D. The V end was cut by 5 bases, the J end by 1 base, with 14 bases between. Germline V gene sequence: CDR1 SGHTA, CDR2 FQGNSA. The length of the CDR3 is 15 residues. CDR3 coding DNA: TGTGCCAGCAGCGGCGTCGGCACCGTCCAAGAGACCCAGTACTTC. Residues: CASSGVGTVQETQYF.

The sample holds one count of this clonotype. The chain carries TRBV28 and TRBJ1-1; D is ambiguous. This CDR3 contains 11 residues. V lost 4 bases to trimming and J lost 7 bases, with 7 bases between them. The germline CDR1 and CDR2 sequences are MDHEN and SYDVKM. CDR3 region: CASSSTFEAFF. The DNA of the CDR3 is TGTGCCAGCAGTTCCACCTTTGAAGCTTTCTTT.

Ten or more counts support this clonotype. The chain uses TRBV12-3 or TRBV12-4 and TRBJ1-2; maybe TRBD1 (5 bases). With 7 bases removed from V and 6 bases from J, the gap between germline ends came to 15 bases. CDR3 size: 13 residues. CDR3 residues: CASTPGHLDGYTF. CDR3 bases: TGTGCCAGCACCCCGGGGCACCTCGATGGCTACACCTTC.

V gene TRBV6-1 combines with J gene TRBJ1-5; 7 bases align to TRBD1. The junction had 5 bases not matched to a gene; V was cut back by 4 bases and J by 2 bases. The CDR3 runs to 15 residues. The germline gives CDR1 MNHNS, CDR2 SASEGT. The CDR3 is CASSGQGGRNQPQHF. In DNA, the CDR3 is TGTGCCAGCAGTGGACAGGGAGGACGCAATCAGCCCCAGCATTTT.

V and J are TRBV6-2 or TRBV6-3 and TRBJ2-2; TRBD1 matches at 7 bases. The CDR3 covers 13 residues. CDR1 and CDR2 (germline): MNHEY, SVGEGT. Losses at the gene ends were 6 bases for V and 9 bases for J; bases not matched to a gene: 7. The CDR3 DNA follows: TGTGCCAGCAGACCCACAGGGGTCAGGGAGCTGTTTTTT. This codes for CASRPTGVRELFF.

This clonotype came up many times. The chain recombines TRBV20-1 with TRBJ1-1; D is undetermined. CDR1 and CDR2 from the germline V gene are DFQATT and SNEGSKA (reference sequence). The V end was cut by 6 bases, the J end by 4 bases, with 18 bases between. The CDR3 length is 14 residues. The CDR3 here is CSARPPLFVTEAFF. The CDR3, as DNA: TGCAGTGCACGCCCTCCACTGTTTGTCACTGAAGCTTTCTTT.

This clonotype was observed many times. CDR3 sequence (DNA): TGTGCCACCGTAAATATCAGGAGTTCAAATTCACCCCTCCACTTT. The encoded protein is CATVNIRSSNSPLHF. This chain uses TRBV6-1 with TRBJ1-6; D is unclear. The V end lost 10 bases, the J end lost 7 bases, and 20 bases lay between the germline ends. CDR3 length: 15 amino acids. The V gene's germline CDR1 is MNHNS and CDR2 SASEGT.

This clonotype was found a few times. A much larger clone is a single base away; this may be a read error. This chain joins TRBV7-9 and TRBJ1-1; unclear D gene. V shed 0 bases and J shed 6 bases, with 11 bases lying between them. Germline V gene data show CDR1 as SEHNR and CDR2 as FQNEAQ (reference sequence). The CDR3 loop spans 14 amino acids. The CDR3 reads CASSLASSNAEAFF. CDR3 in DNA: TGTGCCAGCAGCTTAGCTAGTTCCAACGCTGAAGCTTTCTTT.

The J gene is TRBJ2-4, the V gene TRBV6-5, with 8 positions matching TRBD1. Losses at the gene ends were 0 bases for V and 0 bases for J; bases not matched to a gene: 4. The CDR3 runs 17 residues. In germline, CDR1 is MNHEY, CDR2 SVGAGI. In DNA, the CDR3 is TGTGCCAGCAGTTACTCCGGCAGGGGGCGAGCCAAAAACATTCAGTACTTC. Protein sequence: CASSYSGRGRAKNIQYF.

The sample holds many counts of this clonotype. The chain combines TRBV6-5 with TRBJ1-1, with D perhaps matching TRBD1 (5 bases). The ends were cut back, 2 bases at V and 3 bases at J, with 10 bases in the middle. The germline V gene encodes CDR1 MNHEY and CDR2 SVGAGI. CDR3 length equals 14 residues. CDR3: CASSYGGFDTEAFF. As DNA, the CDR3 is TGTGCCAGCAGTTACGGGGGATTTGACACTGAAGCTTTCTTT.